This entry lists 12 T cell receptor beta chains sequenced from one sample in a study of T-cell reconstitution after alpha-beta-depleted transplantation in children. Preparing the TCRbeta library involved the use of unique molecular identifiers. TCRdb itself ran the PCR reads through MiXCR, one entry per CDR3 protein. This table has about 600,000 distinct CDR3 sequences, over 9.5% appearing once. Source: PBMCs from the stem cell graft donor, taken from the stem cell graft. These receptors came from a human donor who donated a stem cell graft to a child with acute myeloid leukemia.

This clonotype showed up just a few times. The chain has TRBV11-1 and TRBJ1-1, with a weak D call TRBD1 (6 bases). V was clipped by 6 bases and J by 3 bases, with 14 bases between them. Germline CDR1 is SGHAT and CDR2 is FQDESV (reference sequence). The CDR3 runs to 14 residues. CDR3 sequence (DNA): TGTGCCAGCAGTTTTCGGGGGCAATACACTGAAGCTTTCTTT. This gives the protein CASSFRGQYTEAFF.

This clonotype has at least ten counts. The gene calls are TRBV20-1 and TRBJ1-5; 10 positions agree with TRBD1. Looked up from germline, CDR1 is DFQATT and CDR2 is SNEGSKA (reference sequence). Trimming took 1 base from V and 6 from J; bases not matched to a gene: 6. CDR3 size: 15 residues. CDR3 in amino acids: CSARASGQGFQPQHF. The CDR3 DNA follows: TGCAGTGCTAGAGCTTCGGGACAGGGGTTTCAGCCCCAGCATTTT.

This clonotype has a handful of counts. The V gene is TRBV10-3, the J gene TRBJ2-7; tentatively, D is TRBD1 or TRBD2 (5 bases each). The CDR3 extends over 14 amino acids. The V gene's germline CDR1 is ENHRY and CDR2 SYGVKD. V was pared by 0 bases and J by 3 bases, with 9 bases between. The CDR3: CAISESGVVYEQYF. In nucleotides, the CDR3 is TGTGCCATCAGTGAGTCGGGGGTCGTCTACGAGCAGTACTTC.

This clonotype was seen ten or more times. The chain uses TRBV20-1 and TRBJ2-7; 14 bases match TRBD2. The CDR3 spans 16 residues. J lost 6 bases, V lost 5 bases, and 12 bases had no gene match. Germline V lookup: CDR1 DFQATT, CDR2 SNEGSKA (reference sequence). The DNA for the CDR3 is TGCAGTGCTGGGACTAGCGGGAGCGGAGGTGGAGGCGAGCAGTACTTC. As protein: CSAGTSGSGGGGEQYF.

The genes are TRBV7-2 and TRBJ2-7; D gene unclear. Trimming stripped 0 bases from V and 6 bases from J, with 3 bases between. Germline V gives CDR1 SGHTA, CDR2 FQGNSA. This CDR3 has 11 residues. DNA for the CDR3: TGTGCCAGCAGCTTAGCCGCCGAGCAGTACTTC. It encodes CASSLAAEQYF.

V gene TRBV5-1 combines with J gene TRBJ2-3, with a possible D match to TRBD2 (5 bases). The CDR3 has 14 residues. Germline V gene data show CDR1 as SGHRS and CDR2 as YFSETQ. Between the trimmed V and J ends, which lost 3 bases and 2 bases, there was a span of 10 bases. Here the CDR3 DNA reads TGCGCCAGCAGCTCGAGCGGAACCACAGATACGCAGTATTTT. Translating it yields CASSSSGTTDTQYF.

This clonotype was seen a handful of times. A far larger clone is just one base off, so this is likely a read error. V and J are TRBV2 and TRBJ2-1, with 7 bases aligning to TRBD1. The V gene's germline CDR1 is SNHLY and CDR2 FYNNEI. This CDR3 has 13 amino acids. The junction had 3 bases not matched to a gene; V was cut back by 7 bases and J by 3 bases. CDR3 amino acids: CASIRDSYNEQFF. The DNA of the CDR3 is TGTGCCAGCATCCGGGACAGCTACAATGAGCAGTTCTTC.

This clonotype was seen more than once but under ten times. The chain employs TRBV4-2 and TRBJ2-5; TRBD2 matches 15 bases. Germline values: CDR1 LGHNA, CDR2 YNFKEQ. V was clipped by 1 base and J by 3 bases; unmatched bases: 0. This CDR3 is built from 16 residues. The CDR3 DNA follows: TGTGCCAGCAGCCAAGGGACTAGCGGGAGGGAAGAGACCCAGTACTTC. Protein product: CASSQGTSGREETQYF.

This clonotype was recorded at least ten times. The genes are TRBV28 and TRBJ2-3, with D perhaps matching TRBD2 (5 bases). The CDR3 totals 12 residues. Germline-derived CDR1 and CDR2 are MDHEN and SYDVKM. The V and J ends lost 3 bases and 7 bases respectively, with 8 bases between them. The CDR3 reads CASSFRRNTQYF. The CDR3 bases are TGTGCCAGCAGTTTCAGGAGGAATACGCAGTATTTT. Full variable domain (missing parts from reference TRBV28 and TRBJ2-3): DVKVTQSSRYLVKRTGEKVFLECVQDMDHENMFWYRQDPGLGLRLIYFSYDVKMKEKGDIPEGYSVSREKKERFSLILESASTNQTSMYLCASSFRRNTQYFGPGTRLTVL.

The chain uses TRBV20-1 and TRBJ2-1; no clear D. The germline CDR1 and CDR2 sequences are DFQATT and SNEGSKA (reference sequence). CDR3 length: 15 amino acids. Trimming took 0 bases from V and 2 from J, leaving 11 bases between them. The DNA for the CDR3 is TGCAGTGCTAGAGATGGGCGGAGTCCCTACAATGAGCAGTTCTTC. Translating it yields CSARDGRSPYNEQFF.

This clonotype was recorded a few times. J is TRBJ1-4 and V is TRBV14; tentative D call: TRBD1 (6 bases). The V gene's germline CDR1 is SGHDN and CDR2 FVKESK. CDR3 length equals 15 residues. Between the trimmed V and J ends, which lost 8 bases and 5 bases, there was a span of 18 bases. CDR3 coding DNA: TGTGCCAGCGGGACCGGGGGCGCAGGGAATGAAAAACTGTTTTTT. Translation gives CASGTGGAGNEKLFF.

This chain joins TRBV15 and TRBJ2-5; TRBD1 agrees at 9 bases. V lost 1 base to trimming and J lost 4 bases; unmatched junction nucleotides: 7. The CDR3 length is 16 residues. The germline gives CDR1 LNHNV, CDR2 YYDKDF (reference sequence). The CDR3: CATSRGLGQGGETQYF. Written as DNA, the CDR3 is TGTGCCACCAGCAGAGGGCTGGGACAGGGTGGAGAGACCCAGTACTTC.